The 2 T cell receptor beta chains presented below share a single source sample, sequenced in a study of prognosis after radiotherapy for stage I lung cancer (dated by TCRdb to the early 2020s). Reads for this sample came from an Illumina HiSeq 3000. Two rounds of multiplex PCR were performed to amplify the TCR beta CDR3 region from genomic DNA. The first PCR round used primers specific to each TRBV and TRBJ gene, with sequences filed in Chinese patent CN105087789A. TCRdb reprocessed the public reads (quality trimming at Q25 with fastp, clone calling with MiXCR) and kept in-frame beta chains. Rows matching on CDR3 protein sequence are summarized as one entry with the most common DNA and genes. The sample profile shows 12,000 to 15,000 distinct CDR3 sequences; around 33% of them were found once. The ten most abundant clones make up roughly two fifths of the sample. The sequenced sample was PBMCs, obtained before or after stereotactic body radiation therapy (not recorded which). Receptors originate from a donor at least 50 years old with non-small cell lung cancer.

This clonotype was found many times. This rearrangement joins TRBV30 to TRBJ1-1; D ambiguous. Germline loops: CDR1 GTSNPN, CDR2 SVGIG (reference sequence). The CDR3 totals 11 residues. The ends were cut back, 7 bases at V and 5 bases at J, with 11 bases in the middle. This CDR3 reads CAFLGWTEAFF. CDR3 bases: TGTGCCTTCCTAGGATGGACTGAAGCTTTCTTT.

By frequency in the sample, this clonotype is medium-sized. V usage is TRBV19 and J usage is TRBJ1-5; no firm D call. CDR1 is LNHDA, CDR2 SQIVND, per germline (reference sequence). There are 12 residues in the CDR3. The V and J ends lost 5 bases and 9 bases respectively, with 11 bases between them. In DNA form, the CDR3 reads TGTGCCAGTAGTCCCTCGACTTGGCCCCAGCATTTT. It specifies CASSPSTWPQHF.